This TCR beta chain was captured by sequencing in a study of identical twins. A universal primer site arose from template switching, and cDNA bore unique molecular identifiers. TCRdb reanalysed the 5' RACE reads using MiXCR and keeps one entry per CDR3 protein. The sample holds about 500,000 distinct CDR3 sequences, roughly 13% seen once. CDR3 length: 17 residues. Germline assignment: CDR1 MDHEN and CDR2 SYDVKM. V shed 2 bases and J 4 bases; nucleotides not matched to a gene: 5. Only a few counts were recorded for this clonotype. What it binds is not known. Study-level points and caveats: Its conclusions, products of cross-sectional statistical analysis, did not come from following the same donors. Invariant MAIT and iNKT cells may have partly biased zero-insertion analyses.

In addition, the sample was reused for a study of yellow fever vaccine responses in identical twins. This second report adds: Twins' T cell vaccine responses reportedly looked partly convergent, partly personalized.

The receptor comes from a woman younger than 30 in good health. The V gene is TRBV28, the J gene TRBJ2-6; 10 bases line up with TRBD1. The specimen sequenced was CD4+ T cells sorted from blood. CDR3 in DNA: TGTGCCAGCAGTTTAGACAGGGGGCCGGCGGGGGCCAACGTCCTGACTTTC. This gives the protein CASSLDRGPAGANVLTF.